This T cell receptor beta chain was documented in a study of blood T cell repertoires in COVID-19 (dated by TCRdb to about 2020). Regarding the study in general: The collaborator samples originated in the United States, Italy and Spain and spanned the acute and convalescent phases of COVID-19. The samples were drawn from two sources: the first 160 participants of the ongoing ImmuneRACE study, and fewer than 1,500 subjects contributed by 6 global collaborators. The prospective study material was composed of cDNA or gDNA derived from T cells, B-cell-depleted T cells, or PBMCs. Subjects who had been exposed to COVID-19, were actively infected with it, or had recovered from it provided the deeply sampled blood TCRbeta repertoires that made up the dataset. A de-identified subject ID, COVID-19 status, age in years and sex were almost always included in the sample metadata. A freely available public database, intended as a resource for researchers studying the immune response to SARS-CoV-2, is where the repertoires were released. Where available, HLA class I and class II types were taken from metadata supplied by the sample provider and were not determined by assay-based typing. Overall study results and their limits: Clinical and demographic metadata were provided uncurated, with the amount varying by source and participant.

Comments on this clone: Its antigen is not yet known. Qualities for individual bases were not recorded, and no much larger clone is one base off. In the same sample, other DNA sequences code for this CDR3.

The V end loses 5 bases and the J end loses 0 bases, and a stretch of 9 bases separates them. According to the germline V gene (reference sequence), CDR1 reads SEHNR and CDR2 reads FQNEAQ. From cysteine to phenylalanine, the CDR3 is 14 amino acids long. The CDR3 DNA has 42 bases and is translated from base 1. The immunoSEQ Assay, a bias-controlled multiplex PCR, was used to amplify TCRbeta CDR3 regions from genomic DNA. Turning to the authors' computational methods: The number of nucleated cells in each sample was estimated from the amplification of reference gene primers within the assay. To quantify the absolute abundance of each unique TCRbeta CDR3 rearrangement, sequence reads were collapsed and filtered. For each sample, productive Simpson clonality was calculated as the square root of Simpson's diversity index across productive rearrangements. The clones in this table, taken by TCRdb from immuneACCESS, are in-frame only. Not every clone is retained; where verified, under half of the shortfall comes from an unresolved V gene, and the cause of the rest is unknown. V, J and clone size reflect that table, while D and trimming were determined from the DNA. The sample yields 90,000 to 110,000 clones; about 90% were counted once. Clones ranked in the top ten supply less than 1.5% of the sample.

Whole blood was collected in K2EDTA tubes by collaborating institutions according to the institutions' own protocols. For TCRbeta analysis, collaborators shipped samples as frozen whole blood, isolated PBMCs, or DNA extracted from either of those sample types. The material sequenced was peripheral blood. The TCR originated in a human donor in a cohort sampled during active COVID-19. The chain links TRBV7-9 with TRBJ2-3; the D gene is possibly TRBD1 or TRBD2, each agreeing over 5 bases. The CDR3 loop reads CASSLEGSTDTQYF. The nucleotide sequence is given as TGTGCCAGCAGCCTAGAGGGGAGCACAGATACGCAGTATTTT.